The following is a TCR beta chain sequence with its context. This sample stems from a study of blood T cells in healthy people across ages. Through a sample-barcoded 5' primer and a J-beta primer mix, a second PCR was run for roughly 6 to 12 cycles. TCRdb used MiXCR to reprocess the 5' RACE reads, holding one entry per CDR3 protein. The sample consists of about 670,000 distinct CDR3 sequences, more than 45% of them appearing once. Germline CDR1 is LNHNV and CDR2 is YYDKDF (reference sequence). This CDR3 has 15 residues. This receptor was taken from a woman older than 75 in good health. The sample taken for sequencing was blood. The chain links TRBV15 to TRBJ2-1; D is tentatively TRBD1 or TRBD2 (5 bases each). The better agreement between TRBJ2-7 and the DNA end casts doubt on the J call. This CDR3 reads CATSQAGSSYNEQYF. As DNA, the CDR3 is TGTGCCACCAGTCAGGCAGGGAGCTCCTACAATGAGCAGTACTTC.